The 11 T cell receptor beta chains in this list originate from one sample, sequenced in a study of shared clonotypes between healthy human individuals. Sequencing was performed with immunoSEQ multiplex PCR; in TCRdb, only in-frame clones are kept and a portion is missing. Of under 1,100,000 clones in the sample, about three quarters were seen once. The sample taken for sequencing was memory CD4+ T cells sorted from blood. The subset here: CD45RA-negative fraction. Every receptor here comes from a man younger than 35 in good health.

This chain uses TRBV18 with TRBJ2-5, with TRBD2 identical over 8 bases. The germline V gene encodes CDR1 KGHSH and CDR2 LQKENI. V dropped 8 bases and J dropped 3; count of bases not matched to a gene: 5. The CDR3 contains 13 residues. The DNA for the CDR3 is TGTGCCAGCGGAGCGGGGGTTAAAGAGACCCAGTACTTC. Translation: CASGAGVKETQYF. Looking up the rest from reference TRBV18 and TRBJ2-5 gives the full variable domain: NAGVMQNPRHLVRRRGQEARLRCSPMKGHSHVYWYRQLPEEGLKFMVYLQKENIIDESGMPKERFSAEFPKEGPSILRIQQVVRGDSAAYFCASGAGVKETQYFGPGTRLLVL.

In this sample, this clone turned up many times. J is TRBJ1-5 and V is TRBV30; perhaps TRBD1 as D (6 bases). V lost 5 bases and J lost 3, with 11 bases in between. This CDR3 is 13 amino acids long. In germline, CDR1 is GTSNPN, CDR2 SVGIG (reference sequence). CDR3 region: CAWARTDNQPQHF. The CDR3, as DNA: TGTGCCTGGGCCAGGACAGACAATCAGCCCCAGCATTTT.

The DNA of the CDR3 is TGTGCCAGCAGCTTGAACGCAAGCAGGCTCTCTGGAAACACCATATATTTT. Translated, it gives CASSLNASRLSGNTIYF. This rearrangement joins TRBV5-5 to TRBJ1-3; D is ambiguous. The CDR3 extends over 17 amino acids. V lost 1 base and J 0 bases, leaving 14 bases between the germline ends. The germline V gene encodes CDR1 SGHKS and CDR2 YYEKEE (reference sequence).

This clone was detected once. V is TRBV19 and J is TRBJ2-7; 7 nucleotides line up with TRBD1. Germline assignment: CDR1 LNHDA and CDR2 SQIVND (reference sequence). The V gene end was trimmed by 7 bases and the J gene end by 1 base; junction bases not matched to a gene: 7. The CDR3 covers 14 residues. The CDR3, as DNA: TGTGCCAGTAAACGGGACAGTTTGTCCTACGAGCAGTACTTC. It codes for CASKRDSLSYEQYF. Variable domain in full (rest from reference TRBV19 and TRBJ2-7): DGGITQSPKYLFRKEGQNVTLSCEQNLNHDAMYWYRQDPGQGLRLIYYSQIVNDFQKGDIAEGYSVSREKKESFPLTVTSAQKNPTAFYLCASKRDSLSYEQYFGPGTRLTVT.

The chain links TRBV2 to TRBJ1-2; the D is unclear. Germline CDR1 and CDR2: SNHLY and FYNNEI. This CDR3 contains 11 residues. Trimming removed 6 bases from V and 4 bases from J, with 6 bases in between. CDR3 sequence reads: CASRVVYGYTF. In DNA form, the CDR3 reads TGTGCCAGCAGGGTAGTCTATGGCTACACCTTC.

The chain recombines TRBV4-3 with TRBJ2-7; 12 positions agree with TRBD2. From germline, CDR1 is LGHNA and CDR2 YSLEER. This CDR3 spans 19 amino acids. Trimming cost V 0 bases and J 0 bases; bases outside gene matches: 9. This chain's CDR3 is CASSQDLRLAGGPSYEQYF. CDR3 in DNA: TGCGCCAGCAGCCAAGATCTCCGGCTAGCGGGAGGGCCCTCCTACGAGCAGTACTTC.

There are a few counts of this clone. The chain employs TRBV14 and TRBJ1-6; the D gene is possibly TRBD1 (5 bases). The V gene's germline CDR1 is SGHDN and CDR2 FVKESK. The CDR3 covers 15 residues. The V end was cut by 1 base, the J end by 9 bases, with 13 bases between. The CDR3, as DNA: TGTGCCAGCAGCCAAGGGACGCCGGGGGGTTCACCCCTCCACTTT. This sequence encodes CASSQGTPGGSPLHF.

The rearrangement uses TRBV10-2 and TRBJ2-2; the match to TRBD2 covers 8 bases. Losses at the gene ends were 5 bases for V and 1 base for J; bases not matched to a gene: 0. CDR3 length equals 14 residues. CDR1 is WSHSY, CDR2 SAAADI, per germline. The CDR3 here is CASSTSGNTGELFF. The CDR3 bases are TGCGCCAGCAGTACTAGCGGGAACACCGGGGAGCTGTTTTTT.

As to this clone: This sample includes further DNA sequences coding for the same CDR3. The chain joins TRBV5-1 to TRBJ2-2; D gene ambiguous. CDR3 size: 12 residues. Trimming stripped 0 bases from V and 6 bases from J, with 3 bases between. Germline V lookup: CDR1 SGHRS, CDR2 YFSETQ. The CDR3 DNA reads as TGCGCCAGCAGCTTGGGTCCCGGGGAGCTGTTTTTT. It yields the protein CASSLGPGELFF. The whole variable domain, remainder taken from reference TRBV5-1 and TRBJ2-2, is KAGVTQTPRYLIKTRGQQVTLSCSPISGHRSVSWYQQTPGQGLQFLFEYFSETQRNKGNFPGRFSGRQFSNSRSEMNVSTLELGDSALYLCASSLGPGELFFGEGSRLTVL.

V and J are TRBV10-3 and TRBJ2-4; D possibly matches TRBD1 or TRBD2 (5 bases each). The CDR3 is 14 amino acids. Looked up from germline, CDR1 is ENHRY and CDR2 is SYGVKD. V was pared by 5 bases and J by 2 bases, with 10 bases between. The CDR3 here is CAISTGTSKNIQYF. For the CDR3, the DNA is TGTGCCATCAGTACCGGGACGTCCAAAAACATTCAGTACTTC.

The chain employs TRBV7-2 and TRBJ1-2; D unresolved. V was cut by 0 bases and J by 5 bases, with 13 bases left in between. The CDR3 is made up of 15 amino acids. Germline V gives CDR1 SGHTA, CDR2 FQGNSA. The CDR3 sequence is CASSLAVGERYGYTF. The CDR3 DNA is TGTGCCAGCAGCTTAGCGGTGGGAGAGAGGTATGGCTACACCTTC.